This TCR beta chain was documented in a study of radiotherapy plus CTLA-4 blockade in lung cancer. TCRdb keeps only in-frame clones here, not all; method: immunoSEQ multiplex PCR. This table holds roughly 51,000 clones, 75% to 90% found once. CTLA-4 blockade using ipilimumab, together with focal radiation, was received by patients with chemo-refractory metastatic non-small-cell lung cancer. The sequences come from peripheral blood, collected from a patient treated with radiotherapy plus ipilimumab. The receptor's source is a human donor with non-small cell lung cancer that progressed on radiotherapy plus ipilimumab. Some clones in this sample may be carry-over from other donors' samples.

The CDR3 DNA follows: TGCAGCGCGGGACAGGGGGTTAACTATGGCTACACCTTC. This encodes CSAGQGVNYGYTF. The chain carries TRBV29-1 and TRBJ1-2; TRBD1 matches at 11 bases. The J segment lost 1 base and the V segment lost 7 bases, leaving 2 bases of the junction unmatched. This CDR3 spans 13 amino acids. Per germline, CDR1 SQVTM and CDR2 ANQGSEA.